This entry lists 31 T cell receptor beta chains sequenced from one sample in a study of technical replicates of blood from a few donors. The repertoire was sequenced with immunoSEQ multiplex PCR; TCRdb's copy has only in-frame clones and lacks some. The sample carries around 95,000 clones, about 94% recorded once. The material sequenced was T cells isolated from PBMCs. These receptors originate from a human donor in good health.

J is TRBJ2-1 and V is TRBV30; unclear D gene. Trimming took 3 bases from V and 8 from J, leaving 26 bases between them. Germline V lookup: CDR1 GTSNPN, CDR2 SVGIG (reference sequence). This CDR3 comprises 17 residues. The CDR3 here is CAWREVFSLSAAYEQFF. CDR3 sequence (DNA): TGTGCCTGGAGAGAAGTCTTTTCCCTATCCGCGGCATATGAGCAGTTCTTC.

The V gene is TRBV29-1, the J gene TRBJ2-5, with 10 bases lining up with TRBD2. V shed 6 bases, J shed 4 bases, and the junction held 14 bases outside the gene matches. The CDR3 is 16 amino acids. The germline gives CDR1 SQVTM, CDR2 ANQGSEA. In DNA form, the CDR3 reads TGCAGCGTGGACGGAGTAGCGGGAGGTTTAGGAGAGACCCAGTACTTC. It specifies CSVDGVAGGLGETQYF.

The V gene is TRBV6-1, the J gene TRBJ2-7; D is possibly TRBD1 (6 bases). V lost 1 base, J lost 3 bases, and 13 bases lay in between. Germline V gives CDR1 MNHNS, CDR2 SASEGT. The CDR3 totals 15 residues. Here the CDR3 DNA reads TGTGCCAGCAGTGAAGGGGGGCAGGGGTACTACGAGCAGTACTTC. It is translated as CASSEGGQGYYEQYF.

This sequence joins TRBV4-1 and TRBJ1-4; the D is unclear. Germline CDR1 MGHRA, CDR2 YSYEKL. V lost 4 bases to trimming and J lost 0 bases, with 3 bases between them. This CDR3 has 13 amino acids. CDR3 DNA sequence: TGCGCCAGCAGCCGCGCAACTAATGAAAAACTGTTTTTT. Its translation: CASSRATNEKLFF.

The chain employs TRBV27 and TRBJ1-4, with D perhaps TRBD1 (6 bases). Trimming took 5 bases from V and 1 from J, leaving 11 bases between them. There are 15 residues in the CDR3. Germline CDR1 and CDR2: MNHEY and SMNVEV (reference sequence). The CDR3 sequence is CASSRIQGTNEKLFF. CDR3 in DNA: TGTGCCAGCAGTCGCATACAGGGAACTAATGAAAAACTGTTTTTT.

The chain joins TRBV6-5 to TRBJ2-3, with 8 positions matching TRBD2. There are 16 residues in the CDR3. Trimming cost V 4 bases and J 0 bases; bases outside gene matches: 6. The V gene's germline CDR1 is MNHEY and CDR2 SVGAGI. CDR3 DNA: TGTGCCAGCAGTTCGAGACTAGCGATAAGCACAGATACGCAGTATTTT. Amino acids: CASSSRLAISTDTQYF.

The chain uses TRBV7-8 and TRBJ1-5; D gene unclear. This CDR3 contains 16 residues. Trimming took off 2 bases at V and 1 base at J, with 12 bases between the two ends. The germline gives CDR1 SGHVS, CDR2 FQNEAQ. CDR3 in DNA: TGTGCCAGCAGCTTATGGCGGTTAATGAGCAATCAGCCCCAGCATTTT. This gives the protein CASSLWRLMSNQPQHF.

This chain connects TRBV30 to TRBJ2-3; a possible D gene is TRBD2 (5 bases). The CDR3 consists of 13 residues. Deletions cut 5 bases from V and 3 bases from J, with 12 bases between. Germline values: CDR1 GTSNPN, CDR2 SVGIG (reference sequence). CDR3: CAWDAGPTDTQYF. CDR3 DNA: TGTGCCTGGGATGCGGGCCCAACAGATACGCAGTATTTT.

V gene TRBV9 combines with J gene TRBJ2-3; a possible D gene is TRBD2 (6 bases). V lost 2 bases and J lost 1, with 11 bases in between. The V gene's germline CDR1 is SGDLS and CDR2 YYNGEE. The CDR3 is 15 residues long. CDR3 DNA sequence: TGTGCCAGCAGCGTTTGGAGGGCGGGCACAGATACGCAGTATTTT. This sequence encodes CASSVWRAGTDTQYF.

This clone was observed a handful of times. The chain employs TRBV2 and TRBJ2-7; D is undetermined. CDR3 length equals 13 residues. The V end lost 6 bases, the J end lost 1 base, and 10 bases lay between the germline ends. CDR1 and CDR2 (germline): SNHLY, FYNNEI. The DNA for the CDR3 is TGTGCCAGCAGAGTTCTCGGTTCCTACGAGCAGTACTTC. It encodes CASRVLGSYEQYF.

The rearrangement joins TRBV11-2 to TRBJ1-2; unclear D gene. In germline, CDR1 is SGHAT, CDR2 FQNNGV. The CDR3 is 13 amino acids. Between the trimmed V and J ends, which lost 5 bases and 7 bases, there was a span of 14 bases. CDR3 amino acids: CASSPEGSGGYTF. CDR3 coding DNA: TGTGCCAGCAGCCCAGAAGGTTCGGGTGGCTACACCTTC. The full variable domain, its missing parts supplied by reference TRBV11-2 and TRBJ1-2, is EAGVAQSPRYKIIEKRQSVAFWCNPISGHATLYWYQQILGQGPKLLIQFQNNGVVDDSQLPKDRFSAERLKGVDSTLKIQPAKLEDSAVYLCASSPEGSGGYTFGSGTRLTVV.

This clone was counted once. The chain uses TRBV2 and TRBJ2-7, with 8 bases identical to TRBD1. The CDR3 spans 13 residues. Germline CDR1 reads SNHLY; CDR2 reads FYNNEI. V lost 10 bases, J lost 4 bases, and 9 bases stayed unmatched. The CDR3 is CATSGTGRYEQYF. CDR3 DNA: TGTGCCACGTCCGGGACAGGCCGTTACGAGCAGTACTTC.

CDR3 bases: TGTGCCAGCAGTTCACAGGGGGGCAATGAAAAACTGTTTTTT. Its protein product is CASSSQGGNEKLFF. The V call is TRBV5-4, the J call TRBJ1-4; 8 bases are a match to TRBD1. The CDR3 has 14 amino acids. J was trimmed by 5 bases and V by 5 bases; bases with no gene match: 5. Germline V gene sequence: CDR1 SGHNT, CDR2 YYREEE (reference sequence).

This chain joins TRBV10-3 and TRBJ2-7; 7 positions agree with TRBD1. From germline, CDR1 is ENHRY and CDR2 SYGVKD. V trimming: 5 bases; J trimming: 6 bases; junction bases outside the gene matches: 7. The CDR3 sequence is 13 residues long. CDR3 coding DNA: TGTGCCATCAGTCTCGAGGGGGCAAGCGAGCAGTACTTC. Translating it yields CAISLEGASEQYF.

V and J are TRBV28 and TRBJ2-3; perhaps TRBD2 as D (6 bases). Deletions cut 3 bases from V and 0 bases from J, with 22 bases between. CDR3 size: 19 residues. Germline lookup yields CDR1 MDHEN and CDR2 SYDVKM. In nucleotides, the CDR3 is TGTGCCAGCAGTTTCGGAGTTGGTAGCGGACACGCTAGCACAGATACGCAGTATTTT. It yields the protein CASSFGVGSGHASTDTQYF.

The chain uses TRBV25-1 and TRBJ1-4; weak D call: TRBD1 (6 bases). Deletions cut 4 bases from V and 6 bases from J, with 18 bases between. This CDR3 has 16 residues. Germline V lookup: CDR1 MGHDK, CDR2 SYGVNS. In nucleotides, the CDR3 is TGTGCCAGCAGTGGCAGGACAGTACTAACGGATGAAAAACTGTTTTTT. It specifies CASSGRTVLTDEKLFF.

This rearrangement joins TRBV5-6 to TRBJ1-2, with 7 bases that match TRBD1. The CDR3 is made up of 14 amino acids. Germline V CDR1 and CDR2: SGHDT, YYEEEE. The J segment lost 4 bases and the V segment lost 4 bases, leaving 7 bases of the junction unmatched. CDR3 coding DNA: TGTGCCAGCAGCCAAAAGACAGGGAGCTATGGCTACACCTTC. Residues: CASSQKTGSYGYTF.

V is TRBV7-3 and J is TRBJ2-3; D gene unclear. In germline, CDR1 is SGHTA, CDR2 FQGTGA. V dropped 1 base and J dropped 2 bases, with 7 bases sitting between them. CDR3 length: 14 amino acids. CDR3: CASSLNANTDTQYF. In nucleotides, the CDR3 is TGTGCCAGCAGCTTAAACGCTAACACAGATACGCAGTATTTT.

J is TRBJ2-2 and V is TRBV23-1, with D possibly matching TRBD1 (6 bases). TRBV23-1 is classed as an ORF, of uncertain function. With 7 bases removed from V and 0 bases from J, the gap between germline ends came to 15 bases. This CDR3 has 16 residues. In DNA, the CDR3 is TGCGCCAGCATCTCAACAGGGTGCGCGAACACCGGGGAGCTGTTTTTT. It specifies CASISTGCANTGELFF.

V and J are TRBV12-1 and TRBJ1-5; the DNA was not used to check the table's D call, TRBD1. TRBV12-1 is a pseudogene segment. This CDR3 comprises 20 residues. DNA for the CDR3: TGTGCCAGCAGTCACCCCGGGGTCAAGACAGGGCGCAATAGCAATCAGCCCCAGCATTTT. Protein: CASSHPGVKTGRNSNQPQHF.

The rearrangement uses TRBV28 and TRBJ2-5, with TRBD2 matching over 12 bases. V lost 6 bases, J lost 4 bases, and 6 bases stayed unmatched. CDR1 MDHEN and CDR2 SYDVKM come from the germline V gene. The CDR3 loop spans 15 amino acids. The CDR3, as DNA: TGTGCCAGCAGACCTGGGACTAGCGGGCTAGAGACCCAGTACTTC. Its protein product is CASRPGTSGLETQYF. The whole variable domain, filled in from reference TRBV28 and TRBJ2-5, reads DVKVTQSSRYLVKRTGEKVFLECVQDMDHENMFWYRQDPGLGLRLIYFSYDVKMKEKGDIPEGYSVSREKKERFSLILESASTNQTSMYLCASRPGTSGLETQYFGPGTRLLVL.

This clone appeared once. The rearrangement links TRBV27 to TRBJ1-2, with D possibly matching TRBD1 (5 bases). V lost 6 bases, J lost 8 bases, and 13 bases lay in between. The CDR3 length is 12 residues. Per germline, CDR1 MNHEY and CDR2 SMNVEV (reference sequence). CDR3 in amino acids: CASRPLGGGYTF. The DNA for the CDR3 is TGTGCCAGCAGGCCCCTCGGGGGAGGCTACACCTTC.

The chain joins TRBV5-1 to TRBJ2-7, with TRBD1 matching 8 bases. V trimming: 5 bases; J trimming: 5 bases; junction bases outside the gene matches: 6. Per germline, CDR1 SGHRS and CDR2 YFSETQ. This CDR3 contains 13 residues. The CDR3 coding sequence is TGCGCCAGCAGGGACAGGGAAGCCAACGAGCAGTACTTC. Translation: CASRDREANEQYF.

V usage is TRBV5-8 and J usage is TRBJ2-5; maybe TRBD1 (5 bases). The CDR3 length is 14 residues. The germline V gene has CDR1 SGHTS and CDR2 YDEGEE. The ends were cut back, 4 bases at V and 5 bases at J, with 15 bases in the middle. The CDR3 DNA reads TGTGCCAGCAGCCCATTAGGACAACAGGAGACCCAGTACTTC. It encodes CASSPLGQQETQYF.

Note on this clone: Other DNA sequences in the sample encode the same CDR3. The gene calls are TRBV20-1 and TRBJ2-1; a weak D match, TRBD2 (5 bases). Trimming took off 3 bases at V and 5 bases at J, with 5 bases between the two ends. The CDR3 has 11 amino acids. Germline loops: CDR1 DFQATT, CDR2 SNEGSKA (reference sequence). DNA of the CDR3: TGCAGTGCTAGGCGGGACAATGAGCAGTTCTTC. Encoded protein: CSARRDNEQFF.

V gene TRBV28 combines with J gene TRBJ1-1; 7 nucleotides match TRBD1. The junction had 18 bases not matched to a gene; V was cut back by 5 bases and J by 0 bases. The CDR3 runs 19 residues. Germline CDR1 is MDHEN and CDR2 is SYDVKM. CDR3 sequence (DNA): TGTGCCAGCAGTCCGCGTTATTACAGGGGCCCGAGTATGAACACTGAAGCTTTCTTT. It specifies CASSPRYYRGPSMNTEAFF. The full variable domain, rest sourced from reference TRBV28 and TRBJ1-1, is DVKVTQSSRYLVKRTGEKVFLECVQDMDHENMFWYRQDPGLGLRLIYFSYDVKMKEKGDIPEGYSVSREKKERFSLILESASTNQTSMYLCASSPRYYRGPSMNTEAFFGQGTRLTVV.

The CDR3: CSVPRGGAVSEQFF. The CDR3 coding sequence is TGCAGCGTCCCCCGGGGGGGGGCAGTCAGTGAGCAGTTCTTC. The rearrangement links TRBV29-1 to TRBJ2-1, with 8 bases aligning to TRBD2. The CDR3 runs to 14 residues. V shed 6 bases and J 9 bases; nucleotides not matched to a gene: 13. CDR1 SQVTM and CDR2 ANQGSEA come from the germline V gene.

This chain uses TRBV5-1 with TRBJ2-2, with TRBD1 matching 8 bases. Unmatched junction bases numbered 8, after V lost 4 bases and J lost 3 bases. Per germline, CDR1 SGHRS and CDR2 YFSETQ. The length of the CDR3 is 16 residues. CDR3 nucleotide sequence: TGCGCCAGCAGCCGTCGAACAGGGGGACACACCGGGGAGCTGTTTTTT. This encodes CASSRRTGGHTGELFF.

The chain links TRBV6-4 to TRBJ2-1; D is undetermined. Trimming took 10 bases from V and 0 from J, leaving 10 bases between them. This CDR3 has 13 residues. Germline lookup yields CDR1 MRHNA and CDR2 SNTAGT. The DNA for the CDR3 is TGTGCCACCTCACTCCACTCCTACAATGAGCAGTTCTTC. This sequence encodes CATSLHSYNEQFF.

V gene TRBV5-4 combines with J gene TRBJ1-2, with a tentative D call TRBD1 (5 bases). This CDR3 is built from 16 residues. V was shortened by 7 bases and J by 4 bases, with 23 bases between the two germline ends. CDR1 SGHNT and CDR2 YYREEE come from the germline V gene (reference sequence). CDR3 sequence: CASAGQGEAQAYGYTF. In nucleotides, the CDR3 is TGTGCCAGCGCCGGCCAGGGTGAGGCCCAAGCCTATGGCTACACCTTC.

This clone was seen only once. The chain is built from TRBV7-2 and TRBJ2-1; TRBD2 agrees at 11 bases. Trimming at V came to 1 base and at J to 0 bases, leaving 5 bases not matched to a gene. The CDR3 has 18 residues. The germline V gene has CDR1 SGHTA and CDR2 FQGNSA. The CDR3 nucleotides read TGTGCCAGCAGCTTAGTGGGACTAGCGGCAAGCTCCTACAATGAGCAGTTCTTC. Translation gives CASSLVGLAASSYNEQFF.